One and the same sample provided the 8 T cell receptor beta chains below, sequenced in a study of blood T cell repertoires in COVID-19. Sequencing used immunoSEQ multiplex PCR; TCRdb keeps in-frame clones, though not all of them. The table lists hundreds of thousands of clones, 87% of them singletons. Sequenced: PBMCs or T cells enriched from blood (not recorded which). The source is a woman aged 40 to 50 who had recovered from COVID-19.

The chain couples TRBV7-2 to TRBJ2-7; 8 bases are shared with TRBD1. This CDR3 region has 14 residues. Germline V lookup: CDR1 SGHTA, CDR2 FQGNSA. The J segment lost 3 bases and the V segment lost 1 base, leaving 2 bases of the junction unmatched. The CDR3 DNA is TGTGCCAGCAGCTTAGTCGGACAGGGCTACGAGCAGTACTTC. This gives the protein CASSLVGQGYEQYF.

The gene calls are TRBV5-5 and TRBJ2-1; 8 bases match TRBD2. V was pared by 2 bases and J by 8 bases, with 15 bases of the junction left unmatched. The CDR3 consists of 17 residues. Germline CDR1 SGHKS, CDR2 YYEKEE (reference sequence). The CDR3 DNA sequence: TGTGCCAGCAGCTTTAATGTACTTAGCGGGACAAGCGATGAGCAGTTCTTC. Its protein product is CASSFNVLSGTSDEQFF. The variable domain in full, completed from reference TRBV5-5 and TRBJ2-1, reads DAGVTQSPTHLIKTRGQQVTLRCSPISGHKSVSWYQQVLGQGPQFIFQYYEKEERGRGNFPDRFSARQFPNYSSELNVNALLLGDSALYLCASSFNVLSGTSDEQFFGPGTRLTVL.

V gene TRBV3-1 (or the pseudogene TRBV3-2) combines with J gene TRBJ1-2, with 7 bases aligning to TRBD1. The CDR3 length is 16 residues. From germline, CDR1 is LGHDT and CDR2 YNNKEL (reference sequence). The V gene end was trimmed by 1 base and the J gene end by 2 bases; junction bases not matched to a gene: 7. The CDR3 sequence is CASSQGGTALNYGYTF. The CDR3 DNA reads TGTGCCAGCAGCCAAGGGGGGACAGCCCTCAACTATGGCTACACCTTC.

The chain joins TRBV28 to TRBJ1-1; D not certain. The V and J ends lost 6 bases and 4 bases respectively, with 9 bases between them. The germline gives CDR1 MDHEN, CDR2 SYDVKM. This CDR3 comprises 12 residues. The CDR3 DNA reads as TGTGCCAGCAGCCCCTCCTTCACTGAAGCTTTCTTT. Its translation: CASSPSFTEAFF.

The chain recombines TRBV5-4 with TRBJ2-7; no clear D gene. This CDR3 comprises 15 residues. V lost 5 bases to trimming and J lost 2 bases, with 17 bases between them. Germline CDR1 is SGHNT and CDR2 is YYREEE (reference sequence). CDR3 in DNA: TGTGCCAGCAGTTTATCACCGGGTCCCCCCTACGAGCAGTACTTC. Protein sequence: CASSLSPGPPYEQYF. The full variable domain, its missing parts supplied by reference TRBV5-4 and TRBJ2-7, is ETGVTQSPTHLIKTRGQQVTLRCSSQSGHNTVSWYQQALGQGPQFIFQYYREEENGRGNFPPRFSGLQFPNYSSELNVNALELDDSALYLCASSLSPGPPYEQYFGPGTRLTVT.

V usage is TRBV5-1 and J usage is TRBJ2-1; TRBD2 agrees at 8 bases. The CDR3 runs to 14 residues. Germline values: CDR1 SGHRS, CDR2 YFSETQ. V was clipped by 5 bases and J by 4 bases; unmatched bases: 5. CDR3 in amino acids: CASRSGRGYNEQFF. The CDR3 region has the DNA TGCGCCAGCAGGAGCGGGAGAGGATACAATGAGCAGTTCTTC.

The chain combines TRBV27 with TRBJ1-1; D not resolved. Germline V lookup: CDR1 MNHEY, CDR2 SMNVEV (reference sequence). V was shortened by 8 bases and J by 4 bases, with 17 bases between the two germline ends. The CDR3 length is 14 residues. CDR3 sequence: CASSRAPAFTEAFF. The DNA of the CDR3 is TGTGCCAGCTCGCGGGCTCCAGCTTTCACTGAAGCTTTCTTT.

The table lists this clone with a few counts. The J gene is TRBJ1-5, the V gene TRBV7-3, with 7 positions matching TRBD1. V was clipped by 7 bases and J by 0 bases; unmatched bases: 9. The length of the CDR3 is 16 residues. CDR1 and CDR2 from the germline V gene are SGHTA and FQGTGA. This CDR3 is CASTETGTVSNQPQHF. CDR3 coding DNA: TGTGCCAGCACCGAGACGGGGACAGTTAGCAATCAGCCCCAGCATTTT.